What follows are 9 T cell receptor beta chains derived from one specimen sequenced in a study of regulatory and conventional T cells in RAG deficiency. Here immunoSEQ multiplex PCR was the method, and the copy in TCRdb shows in-frame clones only, minus some. The sample has approximately 12,000 clones, around 92% seen once. Genomic DNA came from blood conventional CD4+ T cells gated CD25-low CD127-high. These data were likewise used in another study, on regulatory T cells. Per that study: The primer mix had 52 TRBV and 13 TRBJ primers.

The specimen was CD4+ effector T cells sorted from blood. Every receptor here comes from a human donor in good health.

The chain carries TRBV2 and TRBJ2-7; TRBD2 matches 8 bases. Trimming cost V 10 bases and J 1 base; bases outside gene matches: 18. Germline loops: CDR1 SNHLY, CDR2 FYNNEI. The CDR3 consists of 17 residues. In nucleotides, the CDR3 is TGTGCCATCAAGGTTCCCCCGAGCGGGGGTAAATCCTACGAGCAGTACTTC. It yields the protein CAIKVPPSGGKSYEQYF.

This clone occurred once. The V and J genes are TRBV5-1 and TRBJ2-5; D gene unclear. Germline lookup yields CDR1 SGHRS and CDR2 YFSETQ. The V and J ends lost 3 bases and 2 bases respectively, with 11 bases between them. CDR3 length: 14 amino acids. Here the CDR3 DNA reads TGCGCCAGCAGCTCGGGCGGCATACAAGAGACCCAGTACTTC. Amino acid sequence: CASSSGGIQETQYF.

The chain joins TRBV2 to TRBJ2-3, with TRBD2 identical over 9 bases. V shed 7 bases, J shed 1 base, and the junction held 9 bases outside the gene matches. CDR1 SNHLY and CDR2 FYNNEI come from the germline V gene. The CDR3 runs 16 residues. Here the CDR3 reads CASKAGGSTRTDTQYF. CDR3 coding DNA: TGTGCCAGCAAGGCGGGGGGGAGTACACGCACAGATACGCAGTATTTT.

A single count supports this clone. This rearrangement joins TRBV2 to TRBJ2-5; D is undetermined. The germline CDR1 and CDR2 sequences are SNHLY and FYNNEI. The CDR3 runs 11 residues. The V gene lost 8 bases and the J gene lost 5 bases, with 9 bases spanning the gap. Here the CDR3 DNA reads TGTGCCAGCCTCGGCGAGGAGACCCAGTACTTC. Its protein is CASLGEETQYF.

The chain joins TRBV15 to TRBJ1-2; unclear D gene. This CDR3 is built from 15 residues. Trimming pared 3 bases from V and 4 bases from J, leaving 15 bases between. Germline V gene sequence: CDR1 LNHNV, CDR2 YYDKDF (reference sequence). As DNA, the CDR3 is TGTGCCACCAGCAGGAGTTTAGAGCCGACCTATGGCTACACCTTC. It translates to CATSRSLEPTYGYTF.

The chain carries TRBV28 and TRBJ1-2; D possibly corresponds to TRBD1 (5 bases). Germline V lookup: CDR1 MDHEN, CDR2 SYDVKM. Trimming cost V 7 bases and J 0 bases, with 15 bases left between them. The CDR3 contains 15 residues. The CDR3 region has the DNA TGTGCCAGCAAATCAGGGTCGTGGTCTAACTATGGCTACACCTTC. Translated: CASKSGSWSNYGYTF.

This clone came up once. This chain links TRBV7-9 with TRBJ2-3; 10 nucleotides align to TRBD2. J lost 7 bases, V lost 5 bases, and 15 bases had no gene match. This CDR3 has 17 amino acids. Germline V gene lookup returns CDR1 SEHNR and CDR2 FQNEAQ (reference sequence). Here the CDR3 DNA reads TGTGCCAGCAGCCCTTTAGCGGGGGGATCGTTTAGCTATACGCAGTATTTT. It codes for CASSPLAGGSFSYTQYF.

This chain links TRBV5-5 with TRBJ1-4; the D is unclear. The germline V gene has CDR1 SGHKS and CDR2 YYEKEE (reference sequence). Between the trimmed V and J ends, which lost 0 bases and 3 bases, there was a span of 6 bases. The CDR3 extends over 14 amino acids. The CDR3: CASSLEWANEKLFF. Written as DNA, the CDR3 is TGTGCCAGCAGCTTGGAATGGGCTAATGAAAAACTGTTTTTT. Together with reference TRBV5-5 and TRBJ1-4, the CDR3 gives the full variable domain: DAGVTQSPTHLIKTRGQQVTLRCSPISGHKSVSWYQQVLGQGPQFIFQYYEKEERGRGNFPDRFSARQFPNYSSELNVNALLLGDSALYLCASSLEWANEKLFFGSGTQLSVL.

The V and J genes are TRBV5-6 and TRBJ1-1; D is ambiguous. Looked up from germline, CDR1 is SGHDT and CDR2 is YYEEEE. The CDR3 is 13 amino acids. With 0 bases removed from V and 4 bases from J, the gap between germline ends came to 7 bases. The CDR3 DNA follows: TGTGCCAGCAGCTTGGGGGTTTTCACTGAAGCTTTCTTT. This encodes CASSLGVFTEAFF.